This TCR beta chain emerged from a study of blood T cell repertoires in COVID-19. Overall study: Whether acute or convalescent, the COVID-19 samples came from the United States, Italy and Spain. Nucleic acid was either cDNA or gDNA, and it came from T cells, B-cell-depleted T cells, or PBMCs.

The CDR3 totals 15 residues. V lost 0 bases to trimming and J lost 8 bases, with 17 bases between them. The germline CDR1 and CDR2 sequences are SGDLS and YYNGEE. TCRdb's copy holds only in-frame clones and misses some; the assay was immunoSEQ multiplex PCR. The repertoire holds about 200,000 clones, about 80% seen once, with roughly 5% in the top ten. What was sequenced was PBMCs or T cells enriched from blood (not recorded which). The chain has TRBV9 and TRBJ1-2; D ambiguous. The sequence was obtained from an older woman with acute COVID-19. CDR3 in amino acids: CASSVAQAFYYGYTF. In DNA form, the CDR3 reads TGTGCCAGCAGCGTAGCCCAGGCCTTCTATTACGGCTACACCTTC.